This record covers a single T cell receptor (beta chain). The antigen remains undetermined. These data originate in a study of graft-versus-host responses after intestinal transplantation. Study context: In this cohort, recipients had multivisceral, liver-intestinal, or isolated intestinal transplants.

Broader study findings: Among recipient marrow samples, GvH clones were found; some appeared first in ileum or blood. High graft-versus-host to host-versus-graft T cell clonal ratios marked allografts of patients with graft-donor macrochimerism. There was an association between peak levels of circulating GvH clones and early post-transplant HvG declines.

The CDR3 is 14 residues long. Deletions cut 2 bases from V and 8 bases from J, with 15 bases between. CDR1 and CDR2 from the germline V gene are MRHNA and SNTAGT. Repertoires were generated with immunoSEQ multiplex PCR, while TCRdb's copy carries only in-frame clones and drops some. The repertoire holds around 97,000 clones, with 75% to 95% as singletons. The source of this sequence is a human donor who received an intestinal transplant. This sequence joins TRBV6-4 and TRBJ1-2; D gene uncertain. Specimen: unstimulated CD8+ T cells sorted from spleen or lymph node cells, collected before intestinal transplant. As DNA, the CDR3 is TGTGCCAGCAGTGACGGTCCGGGTTTGGGAGGCTACACCTTC. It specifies CASSDGPGLGGYTF.